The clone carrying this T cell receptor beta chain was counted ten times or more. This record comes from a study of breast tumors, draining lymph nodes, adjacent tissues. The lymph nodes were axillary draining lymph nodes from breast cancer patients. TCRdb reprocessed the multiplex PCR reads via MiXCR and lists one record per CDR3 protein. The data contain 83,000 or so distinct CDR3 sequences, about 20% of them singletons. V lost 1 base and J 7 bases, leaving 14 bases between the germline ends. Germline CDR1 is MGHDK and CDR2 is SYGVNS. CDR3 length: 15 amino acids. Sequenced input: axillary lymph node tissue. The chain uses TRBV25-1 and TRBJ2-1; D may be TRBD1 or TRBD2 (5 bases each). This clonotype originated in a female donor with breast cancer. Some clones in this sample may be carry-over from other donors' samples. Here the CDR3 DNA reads TGTGCCAGCAGTGAATCCCTCGGGACCCTAAATGAGCAGTTCTTC. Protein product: CASSESLGTLNEQFF. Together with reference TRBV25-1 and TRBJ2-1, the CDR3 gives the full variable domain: EADIYQTPRYLVIGTGKKITLECSQTMGHDKMYWYQQDPGMELHLIHYSYGVNSTEKGDLSSESTVSRIRTEHFPLTLESARPSHTSQYLCASSESLGTLNEQFFGPGTRLTVL.